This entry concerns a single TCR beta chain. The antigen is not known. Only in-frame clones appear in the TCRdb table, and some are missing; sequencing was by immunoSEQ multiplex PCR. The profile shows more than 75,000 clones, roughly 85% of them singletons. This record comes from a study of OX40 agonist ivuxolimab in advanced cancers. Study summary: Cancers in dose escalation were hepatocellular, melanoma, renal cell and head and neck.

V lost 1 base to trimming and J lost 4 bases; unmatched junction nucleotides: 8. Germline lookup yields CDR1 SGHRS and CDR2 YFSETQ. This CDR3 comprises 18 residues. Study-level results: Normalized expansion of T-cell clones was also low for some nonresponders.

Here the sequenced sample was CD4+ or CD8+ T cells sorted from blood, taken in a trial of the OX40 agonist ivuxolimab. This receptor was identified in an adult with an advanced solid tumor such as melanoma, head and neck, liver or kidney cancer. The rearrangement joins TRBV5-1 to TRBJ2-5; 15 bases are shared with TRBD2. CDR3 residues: CASSLKGMGLAGGETQYF. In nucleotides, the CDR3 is TGCGCCAGCAGCTTGAAGGGCATGGGACTAGCGGGGGGAGAGACCCAGTACTTC.